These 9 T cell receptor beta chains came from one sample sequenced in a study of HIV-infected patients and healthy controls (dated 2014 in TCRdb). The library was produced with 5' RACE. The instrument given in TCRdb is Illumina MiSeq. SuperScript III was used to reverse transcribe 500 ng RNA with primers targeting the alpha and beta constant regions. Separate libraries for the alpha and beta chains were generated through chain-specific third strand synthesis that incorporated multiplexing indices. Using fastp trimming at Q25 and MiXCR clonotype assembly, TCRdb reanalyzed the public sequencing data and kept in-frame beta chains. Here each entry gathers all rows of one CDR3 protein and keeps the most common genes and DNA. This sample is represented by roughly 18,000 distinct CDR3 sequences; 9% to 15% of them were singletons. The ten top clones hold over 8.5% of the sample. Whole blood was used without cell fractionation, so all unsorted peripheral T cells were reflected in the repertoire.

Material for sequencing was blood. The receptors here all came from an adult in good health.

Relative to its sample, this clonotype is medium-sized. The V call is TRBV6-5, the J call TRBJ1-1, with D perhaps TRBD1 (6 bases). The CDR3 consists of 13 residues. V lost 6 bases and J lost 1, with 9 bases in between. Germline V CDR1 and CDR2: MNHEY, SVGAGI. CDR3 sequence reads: CASRGQTNTEAFF. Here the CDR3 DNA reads TGTGCCAGCAGAGGACAGACGAACACTGAAGCTTTCTTT.

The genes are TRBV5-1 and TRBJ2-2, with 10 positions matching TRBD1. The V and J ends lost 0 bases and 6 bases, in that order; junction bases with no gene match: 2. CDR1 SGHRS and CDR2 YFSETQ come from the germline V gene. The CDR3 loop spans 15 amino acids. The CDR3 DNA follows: TGCGCCAGCAGCTTGGGGGACAGGGGATCCGGGGAGCTGTTTTTT. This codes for CASSLGDRGSGELFF.

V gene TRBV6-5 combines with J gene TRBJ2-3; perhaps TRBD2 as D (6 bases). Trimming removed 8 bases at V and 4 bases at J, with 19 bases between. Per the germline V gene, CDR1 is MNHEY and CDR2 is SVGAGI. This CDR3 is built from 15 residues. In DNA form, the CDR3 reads TGTGCCAGCCGGAAGCGGGCAACTTGGGCAGATACGCAGTATTTT. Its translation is CASRKRATWADTQYF.

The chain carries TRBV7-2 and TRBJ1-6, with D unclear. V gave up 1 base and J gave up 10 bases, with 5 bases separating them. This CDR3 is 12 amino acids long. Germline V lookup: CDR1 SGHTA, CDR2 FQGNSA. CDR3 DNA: TGTGCCAGCAGCTTAGACGGGTCACCCCTCCACTTT. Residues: CASSLDGSPLHF.

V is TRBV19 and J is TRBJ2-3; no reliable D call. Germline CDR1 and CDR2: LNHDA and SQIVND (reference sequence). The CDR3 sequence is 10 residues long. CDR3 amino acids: CAAGPDTQYF. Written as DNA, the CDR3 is TGTGCAGCTGGCCCAGATACGCAGTATTTT.

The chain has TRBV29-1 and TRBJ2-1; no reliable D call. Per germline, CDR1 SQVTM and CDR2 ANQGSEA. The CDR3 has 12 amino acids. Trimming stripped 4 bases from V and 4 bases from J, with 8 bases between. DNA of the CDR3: TGCAGCGTTGGTAGAAGTTACAATGAGCAGTTCTTC. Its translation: CSVGRSYNEQFF.

In nucleotides, the CDR3 is TGTGCCAGCAGCTTAGCGAGGAATAGCAATCAGCCCCAGCATTTT. Protein: CASSLARNSNQPQHF. The chain is built from TRBV7-2 and TRBJ1-5; the D is unclear. The CDR3 extends over 15 amino acids. V dropped 0 bases and J dropped 0 bases, with 6 bases sitting between them. The germline V gene has CDR1 SGHTA and CDR2 FQGNSA. Variable domain in full (rest from reference TRBV7-2 and TRBJ1-5): GAGVSQSPSNKVTEKGKDVELRCDPISGHTALYWYRQSLGQGLEFLIYFQGNSAPDKSGLPSDRFSAERTGGSVSTLTIQRTQQEDSAVYLCASSLARNSNQPQHFGDGTRLSIL.

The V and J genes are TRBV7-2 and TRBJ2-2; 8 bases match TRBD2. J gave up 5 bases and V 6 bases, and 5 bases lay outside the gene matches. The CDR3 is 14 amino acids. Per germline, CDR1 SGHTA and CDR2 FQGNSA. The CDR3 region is CASRAGLGTGELFF. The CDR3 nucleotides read TGTGCCAGCAGAGCGGGACTAGGAACCGGGGAGCTGTTTTTT. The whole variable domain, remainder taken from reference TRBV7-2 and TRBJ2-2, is GAGVSQSPSNKVTEKGKDVELRCDPISGHTALYWYRQSLGQGLEFLIYFQGNSAPDKSGLPSDRFSAERTGGSVSTLTIQRTQQEDSAVYLCASRAGLGTGELFFGEGSRLTVL.

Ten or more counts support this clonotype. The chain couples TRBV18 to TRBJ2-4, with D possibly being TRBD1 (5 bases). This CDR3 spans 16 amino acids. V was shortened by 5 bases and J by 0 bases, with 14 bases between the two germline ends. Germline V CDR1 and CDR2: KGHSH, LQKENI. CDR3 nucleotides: TGTGCCAGCTCATTCCGACAGACTCTAGCCAAAAACATTCAGTACTTC. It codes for CASSFRQTLAKNIQYF.